This T cell receptor beta chain originates from a study of Graves' ophthalmopathy and Graves' hyperthyroidism. Each diagnosis was determined on the basis of clinical symptoms, serum thyroxine, TRAb, thyroid ultrasound and orbital computed tomography. Study-level findings and limits: Ophthalmopathy progression was predicted with approximately 64% sensitivity and 72% to 75% specificity. Clonotypes were expanded in thyroid at above 0.001 frequency, and most also appeared in blood.

The table lists this clonotype with many counts. Its target is not known. V dropped 2 bases and J dropped 0 bases, with 11 bases sitting between them. CDR1 and CDR2 (germline): MNHEY, SVGAGI. CDR3 length: 15 residues. From RNA, the CDR3 regions of TCR beta chains were amplified and sequenced. Amplification began with first-round RT-PCR using HTBI primers, then second-round multiplex PCR was performed. In TCRdb, the multiplex PCR reads were re-called with MiXCR into one record per CDR3 protein. The sample consists of 200,000 to 250,000 distinct CDR3 sequences, roughly 21% of them appearing once. The TCR comes from a woman in her fifties or sixties with Graves' ophthalmopathy. Sequencing was performed on peripheral blood. V and J are TRBV6-5 and TRBJ2-7; unclear D gene. The CDR3 bases are TGTGCCAGCAGTTACAGCGTAGTCACCTCCTACGAGCAGTACTTC. Encoded protein: CASSYSVVTSYEQYF.